These 25 T cell receptor beta chains share one sample of origin, sequenced in a study of blood T cells in healthy people across ages. PCR was performed a second time for about 7 to 12 cycles using a sample-barcoded 5' primer and a J-beta primer mix. TCRdb redid the calling of the 5' RACE reads with MiXCR, one entry per CDR3 protein. The sample lists about 1.6 million distinct CDR3 sequences; approximately 32% were seen once. The specimen was blood. These receptors were taken from a young woman in good health.

This chain joins TRBV5-1 and TRBJ2-7, with D perhaps given as TRBD1 or TRBD2 (5 bases each). The germline V and J ends were trimmed by 6 bases and 7 bases, with 11 bases remaining between them. This CDR3 region has 11 residues. From germline, CDR1 is SGHRS and CDR2 YFSETQ. The CDR3 DNA follows: TGCGCCAGCACCGACAGAGGGGAGCAGTACTTC. It codes for CASTDRGEQYF.

This chain joins TRBV9 and TRBJ2-1, with 10 bases fitting TRBD2. The CDR3 is 15 residues long. The ends lost 0 bases at V and 13 bases at J; junction bases unmatched: 10. Germline values: CDR1 SGDLS, CDR2 YYNGEE. CDR3 bases: TGTGCCAGCAGCGTAGGACTAGCGGGTGAAGAGACCCAGTTCTTC. Residues: CASSVGLAGEETQFF.

V gene TRBV7-9 combines with J gene TRBJ2-1, with a possible D match to TRBD1 (5 bases). The length of the CDR3 is 14 residues. Germline V gene data show CDR1 as SEHNR and CDR2 as FQNEAQ (reference sequence). V dropped 1 base and J dropped 9 bases, with 13 bases sitting between them. CDR3 DNA: TGTGCCAGCAGCTTAGTCGGCCTTCAGGGTGAGCAGTTCTTC. Translating gives CASSLVGLQGEQFF. Full variable domain (rest looked up from reference TRBV7-9 and TRBJ2-1): DTGVSQNPRHKITKRGQNVTFRCDPISEHNRLYWYRQTLGQGPEFLTYFQNEAQLEKSRLLSDRFSAERPKGSFSTLEIQRTEQGDSAMYLCASSLVGLQGEQFFGPGTRLTVL.

This clonotype was counted a few times. V is TRBV12-3 or TRBV12-4 and J is TRBJ2-3; 8 nucleotides line up with TRBD2. The V segment lost 6 bases and the J segment 5 bases; nucleotides outside the gene matches: 13. The CDR3 totals 16 residues. The CDR3 region has the DNA TGTGCCAGCAGCGCCCCTGGGGGGGCGGGAGGAGATACGCAGTATTTT. Amino acids: CASSAPGGAGGDTQYF.

The genes are TRBV27 and TRBJ2-3, with TRBD2 matching 15 bases. Per the germline V gene, CDR1 is MNHEY and CDR2 is SMNVEV (reference sequence). The CDR3 is 20 amino acids. Trimming took 5 bases from V and 2 from J; bases not matched to a gene: 14. This chain's CDR3 is CASSRRGGLAGGAHTDTQYF. The DNA for the CDR3 is TGTGCCAGCAGTCGGCGCGGTGGACTAGCGGGAGGGGCCCACACAGATACGCAGTATTTT.

The CDR3 region has the DNA TGCGCCAGCAGCCGCAGACTAGCCCAGGAGCAGTTCTTC. This sequence encodes CASSRRLAQEQFF. The V call is TRBV4-1, the J call TRBJ2-1, with 7 nucleotides matching TRBD2. V was clipped by 4 bases and J by 10 bases; unmatched bases: 7. The CDR3 loop spans 13 amino acids. The V gene's germline CDR1 is MGHRA and CDR2 YSYEKL.

The chain carries TRBV7-6 and TRBJ1-1, with TRBD1 matching 7 bases. V was pared by 1 base and J by 8 bases, with 4 bases of the junction left unmatched. The CDR3 contains 13 residues. Germline V gene data show CDR1 as SGHVS and CDR2 as FNYEAQ. In DNA form, the CDR3 reads TGTGCCAGCAGCTTAGAACCGGGACAGGAAGCTTTCTTT. It translates to CASSLEPGQEAFF.

Details on this clonotype: One junction end disagrees with the germline gene, perhaps due to a read error. The chain is built from TRBV11-2 and TRBJ2-7; D assignment may be TRBD1 or TRBD2 (5 bases each). CDR1 and CDR2 (germline): SGHAT, FQNNGV. This CDR3 has 13 residues. CDR3 region: CASSGTGGYERYF. CDR3 bases: TGTGCCAGCAGCGGGACCGGAGGATACGAGCGGTACTTC.

To note about this clonotype: Mismatch with germline at one junction end may stem from a read error. The V call is TRBV12-3 or TRBV12-4, the J call TRBJ2-3; 12 nucleotides line up with TRBD2. The CDR3 runs to 17 residues. The CDR3 sequence is CASSFSDGLAGTDTEYF. CDR3 bases: TGTGCCAGCAGTTTTAGCGATGGACTAGCGGGGACAGATACGGAGTATTTT.

This clonotype turned up a few times. The V gene is TRBV2, the J gene TRBJ2-1; D uncertain. The CDR3 has 11 amino acids. Germline V gives CDR1 SNHLY, CDR2 FYNNEI. The V end was cut by 11 bases, the J end by 8 bases, with 13 bases between. The CDR3: CAASSRYEQFF. CDR3 sequence (DNA): TGTGCCGCATCCAGTAGGTATGAGCAGTTCTTC.

The V and J genes are TRBV9 and TRBJ1-1; 9 nucleotides align to TRBD1. The CDR3 runs 14 residues. Trimming took 0 bases from V and 7 from J; bases not matched to a gene: 4. CDR1 is SGDLS and CDR2 is YYNGEE in the germline V gene. CDR3 sequence (DNA): TGTGCCAGCAGCGTAGCCCCGGACAGGGGTGAAGCTTTCTTT. It codes for CASSVAPDRGEAFF.

As DNA, the CDR3 is TGTGCCAGCAGTTTTCGGACAGGGTATCAGCCCCAGCATTTT. Translation: CASSFRTGYQPQHF. The J gene is TRBJ1-5, the V gene TRBV28, with TRBD1 matching over 8 bases. The junction had 3 bases not matched to a gene; V was cut back by 3 bases and J by 5 bases. Germline values: CDR1 MDHEN, CDR2 SYDVKM. The CDR3 runs 14 residues.

This clonotype was seen a single time. A junction boundary mismatches the germline segment, possibly from a read error. V usage is TRBV9 and J usage is TRBJ2-5; D possibly corresponds to TRBD2 (7 bases). The J call may be in error: the DNA end matches TRBJ2-7 better. In germline, CDR1 is SGDLS, CDR2 YYNGEE. This CDR3 is 13 amino acids long. Written as DNA, the CDR3 is TGTGCCAGCAACGTAGGGGGGGGAGACGAGCAGTACTTC. Its protein is CASNVGGGDEQYF.

This clonotype was observed a handful of times. The chain couples TRBV7-9 to TRBJ1-2, with 8 bases that match TRBD1. The CDR3 is 13 residues long. The ends lost 2 bases at V and 8 bases at J; junction bases unmatched: 4. The germline V gene encodes CDR1 SEHNR and CDR2 FQNEAQ (reference sequence). This CDR3 reads CASSLTTGEGYTF. The CDR3 DNA is TGTGCCAGCAGCTTAACGACAGGGGAGGGCTACACCTTC.

As for this clonotype: One base away lies a much larger clone, so this may be a sequencing read error. The gene calls are TRBV10-3 and TRBJ2-5; 7 positions match TRBD1. From germline, CDR1 is ENHRY and CDR2 SYGVKD. This CDR3 has 15 residues. The CDR3 sequence is CAIGEGAEYGETRYF. The CDR3 region has the DNA TGTGCCATTGGCGAGGGGGCAGAGTATGGGGAGACCCGGTACTTC.

This chain links TRBV7-7 with TRBJ2-1; D possibly corresponds to TRBD1 (5 bases). In germline, CDR1 is SSHAT, CDR2 FNYEAQ (reference sequence). The CDR3 has 15 amino acids. The V and J ends lost 0 bases and 10 bases respectively, with 16 bases between them. Written as DNA, the CDR3 is TGTGCCAGCAGCTTAGCCCCCACAGGCACGGCGGAGCAGTTCTTC. This translates into CASSLAPTGTAEQFF.

V and J are TRBV5-1 and TRBJ2-5, with 14 positions matching TRBD2. The ends lost 0 bases at V and 4 bases at J; junction bases unmatched: 11. Per the germline V gene, CDR1 is SGHRS and CDR2 is YFSETQ. This CDR3 has 19 amino acids. The CDR3 nucleotides are TGCGCCAGCAGCTTGGGACTGTCGTCCGGACTAGCGGGAGGAGAGACCCAGTACTTC. Encoded protein: CASSLGLSSGLAGGETQYF.

The rearrangement uses TRBV4-1 and TRBJ1-5, with a weak D call TRBD1 (6 bases). Trimming cost V 0 bases and J 5 bases, with 14 bases left between them. Germline CDR1 reads MGHRA; CDR2 reads YSYEKL. This CDR3 region has 16 residues. The DNA for the CDR3 is TGCGCCAGCAGCCAAGATGGGACACCCTTTTATCAGCCCCAGCATTTT. Its protein is CASSQDGTPFYQPQHF.

This clonotype appeared a few times. The gene calls are TRBV7-9 and TRBJ2-3; possibly TRBD2 for D (5 bases). There are 15 residues in the CDR3. Trimming pared 7 bases from V and 1 base from J, leaving 15 bases between. The germline gives CDR1 SEHNR, CDR2 FQNEAQ (reference sequence). The CDR3, as DNA: TGTGCCAGCAATTTATTGTGGGGAGGCACAGATACGCAGTATTTT. The encoded protein is CASNLLWGGTDTQYF.

This clonotype turned up a few times. The J gene is TRBJ2-3, the V gene TRBV9, with D tentatively TRBD1 (6 bases). V lost 4 bases and J 5 bases, leaving 14 bases between the germline ends. Germline CDR1 reads SGDLS; CDR2 reads YYNGEE. The length of the CDR3 is 14 residues. The CDR3 here is CASSWDTARDTQYF. The CDR3 DNA sequence: TGTGCCAGCAGCTGGGACACGGCCCGAGATACGCAGTATTTT.

The chain's CDR3 is CASSFPNSVYGYTF. CDR3 sequence (DNA): TGTGCCAGCAGCTTTCCGAACTCCGTCTATGGCTACACCTTC. The J gene is TRBJ1-2, the V gene TRBV13; no definite D call. Germline CDR1 reads PRHDT; CDR2 reads FYEKMQ (reference sequence). CDR3 length: 14 residues. The ends were cut back, 3 bases at V and 4 bases at J, with 12 bases in the middle. The full variable domain, completed using reference TRBV13 and TRBJ1-2, is AAGVIQSPRHLIKEKRETATLKCYPIPRHDTVYWYQQGPGQDPQFLISFYEKMQSDKGSIPDRFSAQQFSDYHSELNMSSLELGDSALYFCASSFPNSVYGYTFGSGTRLTVV.

The genes are TRBV12-3 or TRBV12-4 and TRBJ2-1; 8 positions match TRBD1. V was clipped by 3 bases and J by 2 bases; unmatched bases: 3. This CDR3 has 15 residues. The CDR3 bases are TGTGCCAGCAGTTTGGGGGACAGGACCTACAATGAGCAGTTCTTC. Its protein is CASSLGDRTYNEQFF.

There are a few counts of this clonotype. A much larger clone differs from this one at a single base, so this may be a read error. V gene TRBV20-1 combines with J gene TRBJ2-1; 13 bases are a match to TRBD2. The V gene end was trimmed by 5 bases and the J gene end by 12 bases; junction bases not matched to a gene: 10. There are 14 residues in the CDR3. Per germline, CDR1 DFQATT and CDR2 SNEGSKA (reference sequence). Here the CDR3 reads CSAPTSGGADGQFF. For the CDR3, the DNA is TGCAGTGCTCCTACTAGCGGGGGGGCAGATGGGCAGTTCTTC.

The chain joins TRBV9 to TRBJ2-1, with D perhaps TRBD1 (6 bases). This CDR3 is 13 amino acids long. V lost 3 bases to trimming and J lost 9 bases, with 13 bases between them. Per the germline V gene, CDR1 is SGDLS and CDR2 is YYNGEE. The CDR3 nucleotides are TGTGCCAGCAGCGCACCACAGGGTATTGAGCAGTTCTTC. Translating gives CASSAPQGIEQFF.

This clonotype was picked up a small number of times. The chain employs TRBV2 and TRBJ2-5; TRBD2 matches 7 bases. J gave up 2 bases and V 11 bases, and 8 bases lay outside the gene matches. From germline, CDR1 is SNHLY and CDR2 FYNNEI. The CDR3 is made up of 13 amino acids. The CDR3 is CAGTSEAQETQYF. The CDR3 DNA follows: TGTGCCGGCACTAGCGAGGCTCAAGAGACCCAGTACTTC.